These T cell receptor beta chains were read from a single sample in a study of cytomegalovirus exposure and HLA in healthy donors. Libraries were prepared by immunoSEQ multiplex PCR; TCRdb keeps only in-frame clonotypes and omits some of them. The table has some 100,000 clones, 65% to 85% seen once; the top ten hold about 10%. The sample was PBMCs. The receptors derive from a man aged 50-60 years in good health and CMV-seronegative. The CDR3 runs from the conserved cysteine through the conserved F or W. Each record gives: J gene, D gene, clone size, V gene, CDR3 DNA, CDR3 protein. D genes are given only for firm matches. Clone size is shown for a subset of rows, as once, few, many or a class of expanded clone.

j_gene: TRBJ2-3; d_gene: TRBD2; abundance: -; v_gene: TRBV30; CDR3nt: TGTGCCTGGATCCCACTAGCGGGTGGGGGGGATACGCAGTATTTT; CDR3aa: CAWIPLAGGGDTQYF
j_gene: TRBJ2-1; d_gene: TRBD2; abundance: -; v_gene: TRBV4-2; CDR3nt: TGTGCCAGCAGCTCGGGCGGGACTAGCCTCCATGAGCAGTTCTTC; CDR3aa: CASSSGGTSLHEQFF
j_gene: TRBJ2-5; d_gene: TRBD1; abundance: -; v_gene: TRBV6-1; CDR3nt: TGTGCCAGCAGCGGGGACAGGGGTACCAAGACCCAGTACTTC; CDR3aa: CASSGDRGTKTQYF
j_gene: TRBJ2-3; d_gene: TRBD2; abundance: -; v_gene: TRBV5-6; CDR3nt: TGTGCCAGCAGCTTGGGACTAGCGGGATTTACGCAGTATTTT; CDR3aa: CASSLGLAGFTQYF
j_gene: TRBJ1-5; d_gene: TRBD1; abundance: -; v_gene: TRBV30; CDR3nt: TGTGCCTGGGGGCAGGGGGCGCAGGGTCAGCCCCAGCATTTT; CDR3aa: CAWGQGAQGQPQHF
j_gene: TRBJ1-2; d_gene: TRBD1; abundance: -; v_gene: TRBV7-9; CDR3nt: TGTGCCAGCAGCCATACAGGGGAGACTAGGTATGGCTACACCTTC; CDR3aa: CASSHTGETRYGYTF
j_gene: TRBJ1-3; d_gene: -; abundance: -; v_gene: TRBV4-3; CDR3nt: TGCGCCAGCAGCCAAGATTCGGTCAGGGGAGACACCATATATTTT; CDR3aa: CASSQDSVRGDTIYF
j_gene: TRBJ1-4; d_gene: -; abundance: -; v_gene: TRBV18; CDR3nt: TGTGCCAGCTCCCGGGACACCGTCGAAAAACTGTTTTTT; CDR3aa: CASSRDTVEKLFF
j_gene: TRBJ1-5; d_gene: -; abundance: once; v_gene: TRBV5-3; CDR3nt: TGTGCCAGAAGCTTGGCCTTAGGGGGAAGCAATCAGCCCCAGCATTTT; CDR3aa: CARSLALGGSNQPQHF
j_gene: TRBJ2-1; d_gene: -; abundance: -; v_gene: TRBV15; CDR3nt: TGTGCCACCAGCAGAGATCTTGCGGGGGCTGTTACCTACAATGAGCAGTTCTTC; CDR3aa: CATSRDLAGAVTYNEQFF
j_gene: TRBJ1-3; d_gene: -; abundance: few; v_gene: TRBV28; CDR3nt: TGTGCCAGCAGTTCGCCCCGCGGTCAAGATTACTCTGGAAACACCATATATTTT; CDR3aa: CASSSPRGQDYSGNTIYF